This T cell receptor (beta chain) was found in a study of blood T cell repertoires in COVID-19. Background on the study: Sources were T cells, B-cell-depleted T cells, or PBMCs; the material itself was cDNA or gDNA.

The assay was immunoSEQ multiplex PCR, and TCRdb's table has in-frame clones only and misses some. The sample lists over 150,000 clones, 90% to 95% seen once, with 0.5% to 0.65% in the top ten. This sequence was found in a middle-aged man with acute or convalescent COVID-19. Material: peripheral blood.

The CDR3 DNA reads TGTGCCAGCTCACCATCGACTAGCGGGGGGGGCGATGAGCAGTTCTTC. Protein product: CASSPSTSGGGDEQFF. The chain couples TRBV18 to TRBJ2-1, with TRBD2 matching over 14 bases. The CDR3 sequence is 16 residues long. Per the germline V gene, CDR1 is KGHSH and CDR2 is LQKENI. V lost 2 bases, J lost 8 bases, and 5 bases stayed unmatched.